The 13 T cell receptor beta chains reported below all come from one sample, sequenced in a study of cytomegalovirus exposure and HLA in healthy donors (TCRdb year 2017). Library construction relied on the immunoSEQ multiplex PCR assay. A mixture of 60 forward primers for TCR Vbeta segments and 13 reverse primers for TCR Jbeta segments was used in the multiplex PCR. TCRdb took over this immuneACCESS table, retaining in-frame rearrangements with V and J assigned. Such tables are incomplete; in checked studies, under half of the missing clones stem from an unresolved V gene, and the remainder is unexplained. For this sample the table gives 100,000 or so clones, of which approximately 84% were detected only once. Under 2.5% of the sample rests with the top ten. The sample consisted of PBMCs. The source of these receptors is a man younger than 35 in good health and CMV-seronegative.

This rearrangement joins TRBV7-9 to TRBJ1-1; D not certain. V was clipped by 6 bases and J by 1 base, with 9 bases between them. From germline, CDR1 is SEHNR and CDR2 FQNEAQ (reference sequence). This CDR3 spans 13 amino acids. CDR3 sequence: CASSSYRNTEAFF. The CDR3 DNA sequence: TGTGCCAGCAGTTCCTACAGGAACACTGAAGCTTTCTTT. Looking up the rest from reference TRBV7-9 and TRBJ1-1 gives the full variable domain: DTGVSQNPRHKITKRGQNVTFRCDPISEHNRLYWYRQTLGQGPEFLTYFQNEAQLEKSRLLSDRFSAERPKGSFSTLEIQRTEQGDSAMYLCASSSYRNTEAFFGQGTRLTVV.

The J gene is TRBJ1-4, the V gene TRBV19; tentatively, D is TRBD1 (6 bases). V lost 7 bases to trimming and J lost 14 bases, with 23 bases between them. Germline V gene sequence: CDR1 LNHDA, CDR2 SQIVND (reference sequence). The CDR3 totals 14 residues. The CDR3 coding sequence is TGTGCCAGTACAACGGAGCGGGGGGCAAGGGTGCTGTTTTTT. It codes for CASTTERGARVLFF.

Details on this clone: Sequence at one end of the junction differs from germline and may be a read error. The V gene is TRBV7-7, the J gene TRBJ2-1; D perhaps matches TRBD1 (5 bases). Germline assignment: CDR1 SSHAT and CDR2 FNYEAQ (reference sequence). The CDR3 has 14 amino acids. CDR3 residues: CASSLEHGAGEQFF. The CDR3 bases are TGTGCTAGCAGCTTAGAACATGGGGCAGGTGAGCAGTTCTTC.

This chain connects TRBV18 to TRBJ2-1, with 8 bases aligning to TRBD2. Per germline, CDR1 KGHSH and CDR2 LQKENI. V gave up 3 bases and J gave up 8 bases; unmatched junction bases: 9. This CDR3 comprises 15 residues. The CDR3: CASSPLVAGSHEQFF. The DNA for the CDR3 is TGTGCCAGCTCACCTTTGGTAGCGGGGTCCCATGAGCAGTTCTTC.

Here the CDR3 DNA reads TGTGCCAGCAACTCAGGGGGGATGAACACTGAAGCTTTCTTT. The encoded protein is CASNSGGMNTEAFF. The genes are TRBV9 and TRBJ1-1, with 7 bases aligning to TRBD1. V gave up 6 bases and J gave up 0 bases; unmatched junction bases: 5. The CDR3 spans 14 residues. The germline V gene has CDR1 SGDLS and CDR2 YYNGEE.

V is TRBV7-2 and J is TRBJ2-7, with 11 bases fitting TRBD2. The V and J ends lost 6 bases and 2 bases, in that order; junction bases with no gene match: 3. The germline V gene has CDR1 SGHTA and CDR2 FQGNSA. The CDR3 is 14 amino acids. CDR3 nucleotides: TGTGCCAGCAGGGGACTAGCGGAGCCCTACGAGCAGTACTTC. Translation gives CASRGLAEPYEQYF.

The chain employs TRBV6-5 and TRBJ2-7; 9 nucleotides line up with TRBD2. The germline V gene has CDR1 MNHEY and CDR2 SVGAGI. CDR3 length equals 15 residues. V lost 0 bases and J lost 6; bases outside the gene matches: 6. CDR3 sequence reads: CASSYSRISGGEQYF. In nucleotides, the CDR3 is TGTGCCAGCAGTTACTCGCGTATTAGCGGGGGCGAGCAGTACTTC.

This clone was observed a handful of times. The chain employs TRBV6-1 and TRBJ2-5, with D hard to call. V was clipped by 6 bases and J by 5 bases, with 13 bases between them. This CDR3 comprises 13 residues. Per the germline V gene, CDR1 is MNHNS and CDR2 is SASEGT. The CDR3 coding sequence is TGTGCCAGCAGGCTGTACGTAGTGGAGACCCAGTACTTC. Its translation: CASRLYVVETQYF.

The CDR3 sequence: CASLSRDRARTEAFF. CDR3 DNA: TGTGCCAGCCTCTCGCGGGACAGGGCGAGGACTGAAGCTTTCTTT. The chain has TRBV2 and TRBJ1-1; TRBD1 agrees at 9 bases. CDR1 and CDR2 (germline): SNHLY, FYNNEI. There are 15 residues in the CDR3. V lost 8 bases, J lost 5 bases, and 12 bases stayed unmatched.

V and J are TRBV18 and TRBJ2-1; tentatively, D is TRBD2 (6 bases). Germline V gene sequence: CDR1 KGHSH, CDR2 LQKENI. Deletions cut 6 bases from V and 7 bases from J, with 16 bases between. The CDR3 extends over 14 amino acids. The CDR3 region has the DNA TGTGCCAGCTCCCCCCTAGCGCTGGGAAATGAGCAGTTCTTC. This gives the protein CASSPLALGNEQFF.

The sample holds one count of this clone. The chain has TRBV4-2 and TRBJ2-5; the D gene is possibly TRBD2 (7 bases). There are 16 residues in the CDR3. Between the trimmed V and J ends, which lost 1 base and 2 bases, there was a span of 14 bases. CDR1 and CDR2 (germline): LGHNA, YNFKEQ. DNA for the CDR3: TGTGCCAGCAGCCAAGTGGGGGCTAGCGGACAAGAGACCCAGTACTTC. This translates into CASSQVGASGQETQYF.

The chain joins TRBV6-1 to TRBJ1-2; D gene unclear. V was cut by 5 bases and J by 7 bases, with 14 bases left in between. CDR1 is MNHNS, CDR2 SASEGT, per germline. This CDR3 region has 13 residues. This chain's CDR3 is CASSLQRESGYTF. CDR3 DNA sequence: TGTGCCAGCAGTCTACAGAGGGAGAGTGGCTACACCTTC.

The V call is TRBV18, the J call TRBJ2-7; possibly TRBD2 for D (6 bases). Germline assignment: CDR1 KGHSH and CDR2 LQKENI. CDR3 length: 14 amino acids. V was cut by 3 bases and J by 2 bases, with 11 bases left in between. The CDR3 reads CASSPPGGTYEQYF. The CDR3 DNA sequence: TGTGCCAGCTCACCCCCTGGAGGGACCTACGAGCAGTACTTC.